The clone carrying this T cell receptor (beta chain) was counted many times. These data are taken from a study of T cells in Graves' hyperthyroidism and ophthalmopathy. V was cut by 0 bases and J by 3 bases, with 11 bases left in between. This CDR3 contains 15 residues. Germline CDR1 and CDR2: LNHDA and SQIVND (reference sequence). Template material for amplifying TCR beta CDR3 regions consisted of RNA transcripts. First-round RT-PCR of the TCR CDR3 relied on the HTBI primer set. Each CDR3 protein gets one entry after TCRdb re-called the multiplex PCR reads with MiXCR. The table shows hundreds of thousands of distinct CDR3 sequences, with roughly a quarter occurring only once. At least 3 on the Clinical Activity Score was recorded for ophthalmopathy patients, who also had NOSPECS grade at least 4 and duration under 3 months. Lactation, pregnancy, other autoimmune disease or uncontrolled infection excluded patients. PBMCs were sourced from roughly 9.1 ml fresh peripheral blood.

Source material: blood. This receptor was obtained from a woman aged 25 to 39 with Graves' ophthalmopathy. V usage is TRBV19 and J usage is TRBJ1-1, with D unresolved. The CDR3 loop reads CASSIDPGIHTEAFF. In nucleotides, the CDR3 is TGTGCCAGTAGTATAGACCCGGGGATCCACACTGAAGCTTTCTTT.